Sequencing of this T cell receptor beta chain was carried out in a study of cytomegalovirus exposure and HLA in healthy donors. The CDR3 is 15 amino acids. Looked up from germline, CDR1 is SNHLY and CDR2 is FYNNEI. Germline trimming cut 8 bases from V and 8 bases from J; bases unmatched to any gene: 11. The study, taken as a whole, reports: Later analysis demonstrated an association between a missense DCLRE1C variant and TCR beta V- and J-gene trimming.

The PCR used 60 Vbeta and 13 Jbeta primers. Repertoires were generated with immunoSEQ multiplex PCR, while TCRdb's copy carries only in-frame clones and drops some. The sample shows about 180,000 clones, about four fifths of them seen only once. Comments on this clone: What it recognizes is unknown.

The V gene is TRBV2, the J gene TRBJ2-1; 11 bases agree with TRBD2. Input material: PBMCs. The clonotype was recovered from a man aged 35-49 years in good health and CMV-seronegative. CDR3 sequence: CASGTIAGGPDEQFF. The CDR3 DNA is TGTGCCAGCGGTACGATAGCGGGAGGGCCGGATGAGCAGTTCTTC.